A selection of T cell receptor beta chains follows, all from one sample in a study of a mutant IDH1 vaccine in newly diagnosed glioma. The repertoire was sequenced with immunoSEQ multiplex PCR; TCRdb's copy has only in-frame clones and lacks some. The profile shows about 46,000 clones, about 74% of them singletons. The sample in question was PBMCs, obtained from a glioma patient treated with radiotherapy, temozolomide or both. These receptors all come from a woman aged 35 to 49 with glioma. Each CDR3 is given with its conserved first and last residue. The D gene is left open where the match is weak. Not every row has a clone size; where given, it reads once, few, many or a size class.

clone size,J gene,D gene,V gene,CDR3 protein,CDR3 DNA
-,TRBJ1-2,-,TRBV18,CASSPVGSGNYGYTF,TGTGCCAGCTCACCGGTTGGTTCTGGGAACTATGGCTACACCTTC
-,TRBJ2-7,-,TRBV5-4,CASSPPGIPYEQYF,TGTGCCAGCAGCCCCCCAGGGATTCCCTACGAGCAGTACTTC
-,TRBJ1-1,-,TRBV5-4,CASSPPTWGGDTEAFF,TGTGCCAGCAGCCCACCAACTTGGGGAGGGGACACTGAAGCTTTCTTT
-,TRBJ2-1,-,TRBV7-9,CASGAGTTSYNEQFF,TGTGCCAGTGGGGCCGGGACCACCTCCTACAATGAGCAGTTCTTC
-,TRBJ2-1,TRBD1,TRBV2,CASRARDRGRNEQFF,TGTGCCAGCAGAGCCCGGGACAGGGGGCGAAATGAGCAGTTCTTC
-,TRBJ1-6,TRBD1,TRBV9,CASSGIPDRGYNSPLHF,TGTGCCAGCAGCGGAATACCGGACAGGGGATATAATTCACCCCTCCACTTT
-,TRBJ1-1,-,TRBV5-1,CASSLVAAGTEAFF,TGCGCCAGCAGCTTGGTGGCTGCGGGGACTGAAGCTTTCTTT
-,TRBJ1-5,TRBD1,TRBV19,CASSWTGSSNQPQHF,TGTGCCAGTAGTTGGACAGGGTCTAGCAATCAGCCCCAGCATTTT
-,TRBJ1-2,TRBD1,TRBV4-1,CASSQGQGYGYTF,TGCGCCAGCAGCCAAGGACAGGGCTATGGCTACACCTTC
-,TRBJ2-5,TRBD2,TRBV5-1,CASSLESGGGAIKTQYF,TGCGCCAGCAGCTTGGAATCCGGCGGGGGGGCCATAAAGACCCAGTACTTC
-,TRBJ2-2,TRBD1,TRBV10-1,CASSQTGGSTGELFF,TGCGCCAGCAGCCAGACAGGGGGCAGCACCGGGGAGCTGTTTTTT
-,TRBJ1-6,-,TRBV9,CASSVEQNSPLHF,TGTGCCAGCAGCGTAGAACAGAATTCACCCCTCCACTTT
few,TRBJ1-1,TRBD1,TRBV6-6,CASSYSTGGTEAFF,TGTGCCAGCAGTTACTCGACAGGGGGCACTGAAGCTTTCTTT
few,TRBJ1-1,-,TRBV7-3,CASSLSWVTEAFF,TGTGCCAGCAGCTTATCTTGGGTTACTGAAGCTTTCTTT
-,TRBJ2-6,-,TRBV14,CASSQVHSGANVLTF,TGTGCCAGCAGCCAAGTCCACTCTGGGGCCAACGTCCTGACTTTC
few,TRBJ1-5,-,TRBV25-1,CASSEAGSNQPQHF,TGTGCCAGCAGTGAGGCAGGAAGCAATCAGCCCCAGCATTTT
-,TRBJ2-7,TRBD1,TRBV6-6,CASSTTGGRPYEQYF,TGTGCCAGCAGTACGACAGGGGGGAGGCCTTACGAGCAGTACTTC
-,TRBJ1-1,-,TRBV19,CASSIGSLEAFF,TGTGCCAGTAGTATAGGGTCCCTTGAAGCTTTCTTT
few,TRBJ2-5,-,TRBV2,CASKLAETQYF,TGTGCCAGCAAACTAGCAGAGACCCAGTACTTC
-,TRBJ2-3,TRBD2,TRBV25-1,CASRGGGGAVDTQYF,TGTGCCAGCAGGGGCGGCGGGGGGGCGGTAGATACGCAGTATTTT
-,TRBJ1-5,-,TRBV6-6,CASSYSEGDLNQPQHF,TGTGCCAGCAGTTACTCGGAGGGCGACCTTAATCAGCCCCAGCATTTT
-,TRBJ2-7,TRBD1,TRBV25-1,CASSRTGDFYEQYF,TGTGCCAGCAGTCGGACAGGGGACTTCTACGAGCAGTACTTC
-,TRBJ2-5,-,TRBV5-1,CASSLDGGRGETQYF,TGCGCCAGCAGCTTGGATGGGGGCCGAGGGGAGACCCAGTACTTC
-,TRBJ2-1,-,TRBV14,CASSQDLLYNEQFF,TGTGCCAGCAGCCAAGATCTTCTCTACAATGAGCAGTTCTTC
-,TRBJ2-3,-,TRBV30,CAWRDGGPDTQYF,TGTGCCTGGAGAGACGGGGGCCCAGATACGCAGTATTTT
-,TRBJ1-1,-,TRBV20-1,CSASITEAFF,TGCAGTGCCTCGATCACTGAAGCTTTCTTT
-,TRBJ2-3,-,TRBV29-1,CSVEMGVSYTQYF,TGCAGCGTTGAGATGGGGGTATCATATACGCAGTATTTT
-,TRBJ2-7,TRBD1,TRBV5-4,CASSQGDSSYEQYF,TGTGCCAGCAGCCAGGGGGATAGCTCCTACGAGCAGTACTTC
-,TRBJ1-1,-,TRBV19,CALRWGNTEAFF,TGTGCCTTGAGGTGGGGGAACACTGAAGCTTTCTTT
few,TRBJ2-3,-,TRBV30,CAWSEGNSRSDTQYF,TGTGCCTGGAGTGAAGGGAATTCACGTTCAGATACGCAGTATTTT
-,TRBJ2-2,-,TRBV6-5,CASSAPGVWTGELFF,TGTGCCAGCAGTGCTCCGGGAGTATGGACCGGGGAGCTGTTTTTT
-,TRBJ2-2,-,TRBV2,CASRDSGTSLNTGELFF,TGTGCCAGCAGAGACTCCGGGACCTCTCTTAACACCGGGGAGCTGTTTTTT
-,TRBJ2-5,-,TRBV20-1,CSAIEETQYF,TGCAGTGCTATCGAAGAGACCCAGTACTTC
-,TRBJ2-3,TRBD1,TRBV10-3,CAIDGQARSTDTQYF,TGTGCCATCGACGGACAGGCCCGAAGCACAGATACGCAGTATTTT
-,TRBJ2-3,-,TRBV18,CASSPRADTQYF,TGTGCCAGCTCACCAAGGGCGGATACGCAGTATTTT
-,TRBJ1-5,-,TRBV6-1,CASTALGGQPQHF,TGTGCCAGCACGGCCCTCGGGGGTCAGCCCCAGCATTTT
once,TRBJ1-2,-,TRBV6-5,CASSYSSSRSGYTF,TGTGCCAGCAGTTACTCGAGCAGTCGATCTGGCTACACCTTC
-,TRBJ1-5,-,TRBV7-9,CASSLQGYNQPQHF,TGTGCCAGCAGCCTCCAGGGGTACAATCAGCCCCAGCATTTT
-,TRBJ2-3,-,TRBV11-2,CASKGLSSTDTQYF,TGTGCCAGCAAGGGACTTTCTAGCACAGATACGCAGTATTTT
-,TRBJ1-1,-,TRBV5-6,CASSGPYGPEAFF,TGTGCCAGCAGTGGGCCTTATGGCCCTGAAGCTTTCTTT
-,TRBJ2-1,TRBD2,TRBV5-1,CASTGRGVNEQFF,TGCGCCAGCACGGGACGGGGGGTGAATGAGCAGTTCTTC